This is a list of T cell receptor beta chains from one sample in a study of T cell changes during pregnancy in multiple sclerosis. The table came from immunoSEQ multiplex PCR; TCRdb's copy has only in-frame clones and leaves some out. This sample has 20,000 or so clones, with around 86% found just once. The sequencing here drew on CD8+ T cells from peripheral blood mononuclear cells, taken in the third trimester of pregnancy. These receptors all stem from a female donor in good health, enrolled as a control in a pregnancy study. Both conserved end residues are part of each CDR3. The D gene is left open where the match is weak. Part of the rows lack a size; the others show once, few, many or a class for expanded clones.

clone_size: .
j_call: TRBJ2-1
cdr3_length: 15
d_call: .
v_call: TRBV7-8
cdr3_aa: CASSLRDFPGNEQFF
cdr3_nt: TGTGCCAGCAGCTTAAGGGACTTCCCCGGAAATGAGCAGTTCTTC

clone_size: .
j_call: TRBJ2-3
cdr3_length: 15
d_call: TRBD2
v_call: TRBV6-4
cdr3_aa: CASSKSGGGSDTQYF
cdr3_nt: TGTGCCAGCAGTAAGAGCGGGGGGGGCTCAGATACGCAGTATTTT

clone_size: .
j_call: TRBJ2-2
cdr3_length: 16
d_call: .
v_call: TRBV15
cdr3_aa: CATSRVATGITGELFF
cdr3_nt: TGTGCCACCAGCAGAGTAGCGACGGGTATCACCGGGGAGCTGTTTTTT

clone_size: .
j_call: TRBJ1-1
cdr3_length: 11
d_call: .
v_call: TRBV7-2
cdr3_aa: CASSLGQEAFF
cdr3_nt: TGTGCCAGCAGCTTGGGGCAGGAAGCTTTCTTT

clone_size: few
j_call: TRBJ2-3
cdr3_length: 14
d_call: TRBD2
v_call: TRBV6-4
cdr3_aa: CASSDGGDTDTQYF
cdr3_nt: TGTGCCAGCAGTGACGGGGGGGACACAGATACGCAGTATTTT

clone_size: .
j_call: TRBJ2-7
cdr3_length: 15
d_call: TRBD1
v_call: TRBV13
cdr3_aa: CASSLKGQGAYEQYF
cdr3_nt: TGTGCCAGCAGCTTAAAGGGACAGGGGGCGTACGAGCAGTACTTC

clone_size: .
j_call: TRBJ2-7
cdr3_length: 15
d_call: .
v_call: TRBV13
cdr3_aa: CASSLGRSGYDEQYF
cdr3_nt: TGTGCCAGCAGCTTAGGTCGTTCGGGGTACGATGAGCAGTACTTC

clone_size: .
j_call: TRBJ1-1
cdr3_length: 14
d_call: .
v_call: TRBV19
cdr3_aa: CATTTSTGNTEAFF
cdr3_nt: TGTGCCACCACCACATCGACAGGGAACACTGAAGCTTTCTTT

clone_size: .
j_call: TRBJ2-1
cdr3_length: 16
d_call: TRBD2
v_call: TRBV9
cdr3_aa: CASSVWAGGSYNEQFF
cdr3_nt: TGTGCCAGCAGCGTTTGGGCGGGGGGGTCCTACAATGAGCAGTTCTTC

clone_size: .
j_call: TRBJ2-5
cdr3_length: 12
d_call: .
v_call: TRBV27
cdr3_aa: CASSSSVETQYF
cdr3_nt: TGTGCCAGCAGTTCGTCGGTCGAGACCCAGTACTTC

clone_size: .
j_call: TRBJ2-2
cdr3_length: 15
d_call: .
v_call: TRBV19
cdr3_aa: CASTFGGQLTGELFF
cdr3_nt: TGTGCCAGTACCTTCGGGGGGCAGCTCACCGGGGAGCTGTTTTTT

clone_size: .
j_call: TRBJ1-1
cdr3_length: 17
d_call: TRBD1
v_call: TRBV30
cdr3_aa: CAWSVNPGQGIGTEAFF
cdr3_nt: TGTGCCTGGAGTGTAAACCCGGGACAGGGGATAGGGACTGAAGCTTTCTTT

clone_size: .
j_call: TRBJ1-3
cdr3_length: 18
d_call: TRBD1
v_call: TRBV18
cdr3_aa: CASSLGGTGGSSGNTIYF
cdr3_nt: TGTGCCAGCTCACTAGGCGGGACAGGGGGTTCAAGTGGAAACACCATATATTTT

clone_size: .
j_call: TRBJ2-7
cdr3_length: 13
d_call: TRBD1
v_call: TRBV19
cdr3_aa: CASSTGQPYEQYF
cdr3_nt: TGTGCCAGTAGTACGGGACAGCCCTACGAGCAGTACTTC

clone_size: .
j_call: TRBJ1-4
cdr3_length: 15
d_call: .
v_call: TRBV4-1
cdr3_aa: CASSHQTAGYEKLFF
cdr3_nt: TGCGCCAGCAGCCACCAGACAGCGGGTTATGAAAAACTGTTTTTT

clone_size: .
j_call: TRBJ2-7
cdr3_length: 16
d_call: TRBD1
v_call: TRBV6-1
cdr3_aa: CASSDTPGQGTHEQYF
cdr3_nt: TGTGCCAGCAGTGATACCCCGGGACAGGGGACCCACGAGCAGTACTTC

clone_size: once
j_call: TRBJ1-5
cdr3_length: 15
d_call: .
v_call: TRBV4-2
cdr3_aa: CASSHLRQDNQPQHF
cdr3_nt: TGTGCCAGCAGCCACCTACGCCAGGACAATCAGCCCCAGCATTTT

clone_size: .
j_call: TRBJ1-1
cdr3_length: 14
d_call: .
v_call: TRBV28
cdr3_aa: CASSSRQAYTEAFF
cdr3_nt: TGTGCCAGCAGTTCCCGACAGGCCTACACTGAAGCTTTCTTT

clone_size: .
j_call: TRBJ1-3
cdr3_length: 15
d_call: .
v_call: TRBV5-4
cdr3_aa: CASSLFGGGGNTIYF
cdr3_nt: TGTGCCAGCAGCTTGTTTGGGGGCGGTGGAAACACCATATATTTT

clone_size: .
j_call: TRBJ1-6
cdr3_length: 15
d_call: .
v_call: TRBV4-1
cdr3_aa: CASSQARGGNSPLHF
cdr3_nt: TGCGCCAGCAGCCAAGCTCGGGGAGGCAATTCACCCCTCCACTTT

clone_size: .
j_call: TRBJ1-2
cdr3_length: 13
d_call: TRBD1
v_call: TRBV28
cdr3_aa: CASSFPTGDGYTF
cdr3_nt: TGTGCCAGCAGTTTCCCGACAGGGGATGGCTACACCTTC

clone_size: .
j_call: TRBJ1-1
cdr3_length: 14
d_call: .
v_call: TRBV7-2
cdr3_aa: CASSLVRQASEAFF
cdr3_nt: TGTGCCAGCAGCTTAGTTAGACAGGCATCGGAAGCTTTCTTT

clone_size: few
j_call: TRBJ2-7
cdr3_length: 17
d_call: .
v_call: TRBV28
cdr3_aa: CASSNPARDIKAYEQYF
cdr3_nt: TGTGCCAGCAGCAATCCAGCCCGGGACATAAAGGCCTACGAGCAGTACTTC

clone_size: once
j_call: TRBJ2-1
cdr3_length: 13
d_call: TRBD1
v_call: TRBV4-3
cdr3_aa: CASSHGQGNEQFF
cdr3_nt: TGCGCCAGCAGCCACGGACAGGGGAATGAGCAGTTCTTC

clone_size: .
j_call: TRBJ1-2
cdr3_length: 15
d_call: TRBD1
v_call: TRBV11-2
cdr3_aa: CASSLKGTGEDGYTF
cdr3_nt: TGTGCCAGCAGTTTGAAGGGGACAGGGGAAGATGGCTACACCTTC

clone_size: .
j_call: TRBJ2-7
cdr3_length: 15
d_call: .
v_call: TRBV30
cdr3_aa: CAWSVSSGSSYEQYF
cdr3_nt: TGTGCCTGGAGTGTATCAAGCGGAAGCTCCTACGAGCAGTACTTC

clone_size: .
j_call: TRBJ1-4
cdr3_length: 15
d_call: .
v_call: TRBV19
cdr3_aa: CASSPRDGGNEKLFF
cdr3_nt: TGTGCCAGTAGCCCCCGGGACGGGGGTAATGAAAAACTGTTTTTT

clone_size: .
j_call: TRBJ2-5
cdr3_length: 17
d_call: TRBD2
v_call: TRBV27
cdr3_aa: CASSFGVPSGKQETQYF
cdr3_nt: TGTGCCAGCAGTTTCGGGGTCCCTAGCGGGAAACAAGAGACCCAGTACTTC

clone_size: medium-sized
j_call: TRBJ2-3
cdr3_length: 14
d_call: TRBD2
v_call: TRBV6-4
cdr3_aa: CASSDSAGADTQYF
cdr3_nt: TGTGCCAGCAGTGACTCAGCGGGAGCAGATACGCAGTATTTT

clone_size: few
j_call: TRBJ1-3
cdr3_length: 11
d_call: .
v_call: TRBV2
cdr3_aa: CASSEKFERFF
cdr3_nt: TGTGCCAGCAGTGAAAAGTTCGAGAGGTTTTTT

clone_size: .
j_call: TRBJ2-7
cdr3_length: 13
d_call: .
v_call: TRBV19
cdr3_aa: CASSIGTSYEQYF
cdr3_nt: TGTGCCAGTAGTATAGGGACTTCCTACGAGCAGTACTTC

clone_size: .
j_call: TRBJ2-7
cdr3_length: 14
d_call: .
v_call: TRBV6-1
cdr3_aa: CASNLRREPGEQYF
cdr3_nt: TGTGCCAGCAATTTACGGCGGGAACCGGGCGAGCAGTACTTC

clone_size: once
j_call: TRBJ2-3
cdr3_length: 14
d_call: TRBD2
v_call: TRBV27
cdr3_aa: CAVSSGRWTDTQYF
cdr3_nt: TGTGCCGTCTCCAGCGGGAGGTGGACAGATACGCAGTATTTT

clone_size: .
j_call: TRBJ2-7
cdr3_length: 14
d_call: .
v_call: TRBV27
cdr3_aa: CASRMTGRRNEQYF
cdr3_nt: TGTGCCAGCAGAATGACTGGGAGGAGGAACGAGCAGTACTTC

clone_size: .
j_call: TRBJ2-5
cdr3_length: 17
d_call: TRBD2
v_call: TRBV7-7
cdr3_aa: CASSFTLAGGNQETQYF
cdr3_nt: TGTGCCAGCAGCTTTACCTTAGCGGGGGGGAACCAAGAGACCCAGTACTTC

clone_size: .
j_call: TRBJ1-2
cdr3_length: 15
d_call: TRBD1
v_call: TRBV6-4
cdr3_aa: CASSPQGAESGGYTF
cdr3_nt: TGTGCCAGCAGTCCACAGGGGGCGGAATCCGGTGGCTACACCTTC

clone_size: .
j_call: TRBJ1-4
cdr3_length: 14
d_call: .
v_call: TRBV28
cdr3_aa: CASSSQGSLRKLFF
cdr3_nt: TGTGCCAGCAGTTCTCAGGGTAGCCTTAGGAAACTGTTTTTT